Sequencing of this T cell receptor (beta chain) was carried out in a study of blood T cell repertoires in COVID-19. Whole-study context: Collection of acute and convalescent COVID-19 samples took place in the United States, Italy and Spain. PBMCs, B-cell-depleted T cells, or T cells were the source of the cDNA or gDNA that made up the material.

In the study's own analysis: Researchers report that nucleated cell counts were estimated from reference gene primer amplification. This table comes from immunoSEQ multiplex PCR, and its TCRdb copy is limited to in-frame clones, with some not included. The V and J calls and the clone size are those of that table, but D and trimming were determined from the DNA. The table has approximately 260,000 clones, 70% to 90% seen once. The CDR3 runs to 14 residues. Germline V lookup: CDR1 LNHDA, CDR2 SQIVND (reference sequence). V was cut by 8 bases and J by 4 bases, with 17 bases left in between. The origin of this receptor is a man in his sixties who had recovered from COVID-19. The V gene is TRBV19, the J gene TRBJ1-2, with D unclear. Specimen: peripheral blood. CDR3 region: CASRDRPDFYGYTF. CDR3 sequence (DNA): TGTGCCAGTCGAGACCGGCCCGACTTCTATGGCTACACCTTC.